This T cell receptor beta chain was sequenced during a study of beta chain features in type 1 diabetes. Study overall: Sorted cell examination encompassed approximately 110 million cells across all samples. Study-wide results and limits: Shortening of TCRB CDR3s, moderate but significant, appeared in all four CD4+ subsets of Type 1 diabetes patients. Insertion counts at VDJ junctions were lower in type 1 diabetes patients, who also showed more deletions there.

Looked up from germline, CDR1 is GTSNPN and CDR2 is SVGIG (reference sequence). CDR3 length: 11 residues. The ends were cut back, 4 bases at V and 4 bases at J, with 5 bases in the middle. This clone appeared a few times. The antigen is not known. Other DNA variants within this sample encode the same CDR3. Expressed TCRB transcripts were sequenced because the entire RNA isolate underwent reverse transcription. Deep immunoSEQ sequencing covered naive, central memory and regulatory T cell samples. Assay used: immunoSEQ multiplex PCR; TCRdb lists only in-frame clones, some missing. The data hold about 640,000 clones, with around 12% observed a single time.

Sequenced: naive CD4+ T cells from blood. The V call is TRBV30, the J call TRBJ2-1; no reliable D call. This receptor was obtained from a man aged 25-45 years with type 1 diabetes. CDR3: CAWTTYNEQFF. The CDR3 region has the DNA TGTGCCTGGACCACGTACAATGAGCAGTTCTTC. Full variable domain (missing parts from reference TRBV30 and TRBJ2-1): SQTIHQWPATLVQPVGSPLSLECTVEGTSNPNLYWYRQAAGRGLQLLFYSVGIGQISSEVPQNLSASRPQDRQFILSSKKLLLSDSGFYLCAWTTYNEQFFGPGTRLTVL.